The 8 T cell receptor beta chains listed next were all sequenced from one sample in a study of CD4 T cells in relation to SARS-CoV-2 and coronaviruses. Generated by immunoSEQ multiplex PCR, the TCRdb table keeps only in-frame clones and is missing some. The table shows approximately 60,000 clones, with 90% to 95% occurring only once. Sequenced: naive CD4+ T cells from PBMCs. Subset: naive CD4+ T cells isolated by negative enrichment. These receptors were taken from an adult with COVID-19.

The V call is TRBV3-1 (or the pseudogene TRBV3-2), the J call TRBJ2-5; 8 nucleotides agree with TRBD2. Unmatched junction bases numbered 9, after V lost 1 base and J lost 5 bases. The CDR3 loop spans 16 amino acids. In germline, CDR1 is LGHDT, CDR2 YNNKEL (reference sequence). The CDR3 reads CASSQVRLAGEETQYF. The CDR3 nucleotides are TGTGCCAGCAGCCAAGTCCGTCTAGCGGGTGAGGAGACCCAGTACTTC.

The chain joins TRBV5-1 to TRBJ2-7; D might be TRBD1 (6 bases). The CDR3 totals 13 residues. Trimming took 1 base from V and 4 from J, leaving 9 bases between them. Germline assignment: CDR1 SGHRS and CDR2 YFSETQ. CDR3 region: CASSLPQGYEQYF. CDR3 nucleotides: TGCGCCAGCAGCTTGCCGCAGGGGTACGAGCAGTACTTC.

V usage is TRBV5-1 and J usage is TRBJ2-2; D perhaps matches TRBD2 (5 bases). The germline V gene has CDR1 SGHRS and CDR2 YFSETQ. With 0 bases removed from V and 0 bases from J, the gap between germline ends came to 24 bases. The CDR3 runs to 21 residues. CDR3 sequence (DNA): TGCGCCAGCAGCTTGGCCGGGGTGACTGGCGGATCGAATACGAACACCGGGGAGCTGTTTTTT. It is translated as CASSLAGVTGGSNTNTGELFF. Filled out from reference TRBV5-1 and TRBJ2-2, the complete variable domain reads KAGVTQTPRYLIKTRGQQVTLSCSPISGHRSVSWYQQTPGQGLQFLFEYFSETQRNKGNFPGRFSGRQFSNSRSEMNVSTLELGDSALYLCASSLAGVTGGSNTNTGELFFGEGSRLTVL.

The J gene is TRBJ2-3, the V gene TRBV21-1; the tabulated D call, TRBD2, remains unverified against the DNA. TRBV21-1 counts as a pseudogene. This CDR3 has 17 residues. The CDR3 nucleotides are TGTGCCAGCAGCAAAGAGGCTAGCGGGAGAAGCGCAGATACGCAGTATTTT. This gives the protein CASSKEASGRSADTQYF.

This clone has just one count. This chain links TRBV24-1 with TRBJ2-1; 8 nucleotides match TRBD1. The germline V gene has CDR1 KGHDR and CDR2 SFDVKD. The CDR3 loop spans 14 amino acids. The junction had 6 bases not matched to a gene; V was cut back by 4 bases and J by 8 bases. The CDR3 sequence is CATSDPSGGDEQFF. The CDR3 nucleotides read TGTGCCACCAGTGACCCATCAGGGGGCGATGAGCAGTTCTTC.

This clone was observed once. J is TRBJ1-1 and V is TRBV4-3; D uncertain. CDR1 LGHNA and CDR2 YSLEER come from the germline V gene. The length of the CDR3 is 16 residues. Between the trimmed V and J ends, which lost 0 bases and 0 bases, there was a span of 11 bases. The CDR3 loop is CASSQEWRQLNTEAFF. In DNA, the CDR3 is TGCGCCAGCAGCCAAGAATGGCGTCAGTTGAACACTGAAGCTTTCTTT.

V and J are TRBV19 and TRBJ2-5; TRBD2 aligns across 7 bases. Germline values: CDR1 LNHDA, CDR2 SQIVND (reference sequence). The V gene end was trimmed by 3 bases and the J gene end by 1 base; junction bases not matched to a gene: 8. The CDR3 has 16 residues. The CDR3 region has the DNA TGTGCCAGTAGTATCGGGACTACCTACCTCCAAGAGACCCAGTACTTC. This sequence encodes CASSIGTTYLQETQYF.

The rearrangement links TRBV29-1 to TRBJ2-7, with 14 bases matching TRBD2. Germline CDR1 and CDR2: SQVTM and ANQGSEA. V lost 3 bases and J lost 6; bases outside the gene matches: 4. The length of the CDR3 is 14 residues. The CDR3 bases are TGCAGCGTTGATGGTGGACTAGCGGGAGGCGAGCAGTACTTC. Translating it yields CSVDGGLAGGEQYF.